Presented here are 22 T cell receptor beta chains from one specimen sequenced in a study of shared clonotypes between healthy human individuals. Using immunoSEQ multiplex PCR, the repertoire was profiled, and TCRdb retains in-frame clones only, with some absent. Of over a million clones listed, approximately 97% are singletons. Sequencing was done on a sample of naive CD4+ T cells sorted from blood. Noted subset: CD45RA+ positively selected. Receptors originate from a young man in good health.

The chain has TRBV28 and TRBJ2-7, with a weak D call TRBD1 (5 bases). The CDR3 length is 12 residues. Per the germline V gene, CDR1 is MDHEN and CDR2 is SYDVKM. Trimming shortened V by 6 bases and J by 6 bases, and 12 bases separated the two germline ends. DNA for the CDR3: TGTGCCAGCAGCGAAGGGGTCAGCGAGCAGTACTTC. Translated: CASSEGVSEQYF.

The CDR3 is CASSGASGANVLTF. DNA for the CDR3: TGTGCCAGCTCCGGGGCCTCTGGGGCCAACGTCCTGACTTTC. The chain couples TRBV18 to TRBJ2-6; tentatively, D is TRBD1 or TRBD2 (5 bases each). The V gene's germline CDR1 is KGHSH and CDR2 LQKENI. This CDR3 is built from 14 residues. The germline V and J ends were trimmed by 6 bases and 0 bases, with 6 bases remaining between them.

CDR3 bases: TGTGCCAGCGTAGCGTTCCGCACAGATACGCAGTATTTT. It codes for CASVAFRTDTQYF. V is TRBV7-9 and J is TRBJ2-3; D may be TRBD2 (5 bases). Trimming pared 8 bases from V and 1 base from J, leaving 10 bases between. The CDR3 is made up of 13 amino acids. Germline CDR1 is SEHNR and CDR2 is FQNEAQ (reference sequence).

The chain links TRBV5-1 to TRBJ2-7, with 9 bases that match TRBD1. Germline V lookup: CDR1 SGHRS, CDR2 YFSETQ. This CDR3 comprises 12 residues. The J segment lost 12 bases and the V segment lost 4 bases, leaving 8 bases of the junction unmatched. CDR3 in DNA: TGCGCCAGCAGCCTCGGACAGGGGTTTTGGTACTTC. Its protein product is CASSLGQGFWYF.

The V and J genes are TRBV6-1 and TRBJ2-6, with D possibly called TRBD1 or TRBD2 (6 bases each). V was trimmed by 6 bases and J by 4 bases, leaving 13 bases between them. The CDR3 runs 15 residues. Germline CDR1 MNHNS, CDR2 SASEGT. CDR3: CASREQGGGANVLTF. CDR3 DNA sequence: TGTGCCAGCAGGGAACAGGGAGGCGGGGCCAACGTCCTGACTTTC.

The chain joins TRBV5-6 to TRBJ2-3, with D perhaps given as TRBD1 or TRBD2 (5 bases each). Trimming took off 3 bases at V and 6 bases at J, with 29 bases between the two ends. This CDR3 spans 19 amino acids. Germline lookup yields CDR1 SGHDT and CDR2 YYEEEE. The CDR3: CASSYSREPGRMVWDTQYF. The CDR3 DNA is TGTGCCAGCAGCTATAGTAGGGAACCAGGGAGAATGGTCTGGGATACGCAGTATTTT.

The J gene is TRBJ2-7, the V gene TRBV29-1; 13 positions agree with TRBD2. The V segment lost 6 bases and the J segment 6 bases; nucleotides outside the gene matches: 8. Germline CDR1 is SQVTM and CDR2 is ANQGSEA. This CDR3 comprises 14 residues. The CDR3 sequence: CSVAGLAGAVEQYF. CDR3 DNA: TGCAGCGTAGCAGGACTAGCGGGAGCGGTCGAGCAGTACTTC.

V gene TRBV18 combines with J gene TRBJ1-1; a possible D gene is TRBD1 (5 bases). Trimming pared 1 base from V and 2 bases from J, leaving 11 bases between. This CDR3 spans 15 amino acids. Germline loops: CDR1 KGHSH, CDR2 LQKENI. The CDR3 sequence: CASSPLDNGNTEAFF. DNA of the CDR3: TGTGCCAGCTCACCACTGGACAATGGAAACACTGAAGCTTTCTTT.

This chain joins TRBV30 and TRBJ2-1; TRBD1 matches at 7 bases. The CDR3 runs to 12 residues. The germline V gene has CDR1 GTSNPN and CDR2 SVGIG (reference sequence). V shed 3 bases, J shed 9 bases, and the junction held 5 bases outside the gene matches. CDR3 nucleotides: TGTGCCTGGAGCGTAACAGGGGCTGAGCAGTTCTTC. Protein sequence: CAWSVTGAEQFF.

The CDR3 nucleotides read TGCGCCAGCAGCTCCGGACTAGGCGACACCGGGGAGCTGTTTTTT. Residues: CASSSGLGDTGELFF. The chain links TRBV5-1 to TRBJ2-2; TRBD2 matches at 7 bases. This CDR3 is 15 amino acids long. Germline CDR1 reads SGHRS; CDR2 reads YFSETQ. V trimming: 3 bases; J trimming: 3 bases; junction bases outside the gene matches: 5.

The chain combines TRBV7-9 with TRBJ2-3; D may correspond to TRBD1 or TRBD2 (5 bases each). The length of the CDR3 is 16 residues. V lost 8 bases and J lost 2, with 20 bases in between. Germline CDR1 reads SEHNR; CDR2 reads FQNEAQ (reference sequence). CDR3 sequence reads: CASRANVRDLTDTQYF. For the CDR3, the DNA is TGTGCCAGCCGAGCGAACGTCAGGGACCTCACAGATACGCAGTATTTT.

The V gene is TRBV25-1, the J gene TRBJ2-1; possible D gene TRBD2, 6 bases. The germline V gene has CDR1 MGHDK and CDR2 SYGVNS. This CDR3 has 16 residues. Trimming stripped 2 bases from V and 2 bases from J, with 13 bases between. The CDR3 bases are TGTGCCAGCAGTGAACGGGCGGGACCGACCTACAATGAGCAGTTCTTC. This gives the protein CASSERAGPTYNEQFF.

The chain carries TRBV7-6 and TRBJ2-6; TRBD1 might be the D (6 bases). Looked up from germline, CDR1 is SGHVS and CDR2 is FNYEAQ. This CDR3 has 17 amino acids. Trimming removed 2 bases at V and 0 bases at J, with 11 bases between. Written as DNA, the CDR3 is TGTGCCAGCAGCTTAAAGGGGGTAATCTCTGGGGCCAACGTCCTGACTTTC. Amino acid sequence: CASSLKGVISGANVLTF.

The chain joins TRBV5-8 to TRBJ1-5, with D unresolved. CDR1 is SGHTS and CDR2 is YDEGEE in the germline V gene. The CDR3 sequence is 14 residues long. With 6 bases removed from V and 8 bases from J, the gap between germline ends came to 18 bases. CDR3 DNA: TGTGCCAGCATCAAGGGCCAGCCGATGGAGCCCCAGCATTTT. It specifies CASIKGQPMEPQHF. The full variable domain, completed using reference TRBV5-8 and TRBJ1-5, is EAGVTQSPTHLIKTRGQQATLRCSPISGHTSVYWYQQALGLGLQFLLWYDEGEERNRGNFPPRFSGRQFPNYSSELNVNALELEDSALYLCASIKGQPMEPQHFGDGTRLSIL.

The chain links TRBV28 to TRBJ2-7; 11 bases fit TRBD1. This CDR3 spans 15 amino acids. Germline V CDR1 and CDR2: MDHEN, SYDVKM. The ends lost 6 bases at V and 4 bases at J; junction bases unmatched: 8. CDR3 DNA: TGTGCCAGCAGCCCGGAGGGACAGGGGGGGTACGAGCAGTACTTC. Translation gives CASSPEGQGGYEQYF.

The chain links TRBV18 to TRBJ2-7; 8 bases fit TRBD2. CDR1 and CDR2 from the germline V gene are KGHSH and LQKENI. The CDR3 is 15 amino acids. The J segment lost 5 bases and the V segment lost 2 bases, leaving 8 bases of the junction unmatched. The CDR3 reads CASSPRGGRPDEQYF. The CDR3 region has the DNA TGTGCCAGCTCACCAAGGGGCGGGAGGCCCGACGAGCAGTACTTC.

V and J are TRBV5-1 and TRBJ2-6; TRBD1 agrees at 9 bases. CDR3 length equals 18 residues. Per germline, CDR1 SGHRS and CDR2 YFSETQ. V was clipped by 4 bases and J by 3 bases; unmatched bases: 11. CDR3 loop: CASSNRDRVFIGANVLTF. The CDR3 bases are TGCGCCAGCAGCAACCGGGACAGGGTTTTTATTGGGGCCAACGTCCTGACTTTC.

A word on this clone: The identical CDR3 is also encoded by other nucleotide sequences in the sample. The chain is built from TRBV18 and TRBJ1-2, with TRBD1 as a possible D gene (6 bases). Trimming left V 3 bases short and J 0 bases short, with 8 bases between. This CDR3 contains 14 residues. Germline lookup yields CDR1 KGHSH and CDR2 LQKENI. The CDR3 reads CASSPGQSNYGYTF. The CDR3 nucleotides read TGTGCCAGCTCACCCGGACAGTCTAACTATGGCTACACCTTC. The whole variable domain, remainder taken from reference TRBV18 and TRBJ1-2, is NAGVMQNPRHLVRRRGQEARLRCSPMKGHSHVYWYRQLPEEGLKFMVYLQKENIIDESGMPKERFSAEFPKEGPSILRIQQVVRGDSAAYFCASSPGQSNYGYTFGSGTRLTVV.

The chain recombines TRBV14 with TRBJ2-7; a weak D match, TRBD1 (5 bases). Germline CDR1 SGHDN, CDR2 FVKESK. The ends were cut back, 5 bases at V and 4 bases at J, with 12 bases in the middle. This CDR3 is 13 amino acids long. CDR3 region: CASSNMGPYEQYF. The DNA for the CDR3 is TGTGCCAGCAGCAATATGGGGCCTTACGAGCAGTACTTC. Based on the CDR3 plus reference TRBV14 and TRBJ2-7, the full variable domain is EAGVTQFPSHSVIEKGQTVTLRCDPISGHDNLYWYRRVMGKEIKFLLHFVKESKQDESGMPNNRFLAERTGGTYSTLKVQPAELEDSGVYFCASSNMGPYEQYFGPGTRLTVT.

CDR3 protein: CASSFGGPANTGELFF. The CDR3 DNA reads TGTGCCAGCAGCTTCGGTGGACCGGCGAACACCGGGGAGCTGTTTTTT. V and J are TRBV5-4 and TRBJ2-2; D gene ambiguous. Trimming removed 2 bases at V and 0 bases at J, with 11 bases between. Germline V gene sequence: CDR1 SGHNT, CDR2 YYREEE (reference sequence). This CDR3 has 16 amino acids.

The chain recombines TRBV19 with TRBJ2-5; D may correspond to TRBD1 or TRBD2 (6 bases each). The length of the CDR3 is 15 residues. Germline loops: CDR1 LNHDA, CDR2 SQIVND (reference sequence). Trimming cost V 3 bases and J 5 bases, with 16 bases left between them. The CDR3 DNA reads TGTGCCAGTAGTATCGGGCCGGGGGCGGTGGAGACCCAGTACTTC. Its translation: CASSIGPGAVETQYF.

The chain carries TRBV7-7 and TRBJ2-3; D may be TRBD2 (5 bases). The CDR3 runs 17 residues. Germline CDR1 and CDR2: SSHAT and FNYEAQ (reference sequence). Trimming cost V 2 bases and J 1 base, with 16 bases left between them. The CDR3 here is CASSLFISGSGTDTQYF. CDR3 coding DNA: TGTGCCAGCAGCTTATTTATTTCGGGGAGCGGCACAGATACGCAGTATTTT.